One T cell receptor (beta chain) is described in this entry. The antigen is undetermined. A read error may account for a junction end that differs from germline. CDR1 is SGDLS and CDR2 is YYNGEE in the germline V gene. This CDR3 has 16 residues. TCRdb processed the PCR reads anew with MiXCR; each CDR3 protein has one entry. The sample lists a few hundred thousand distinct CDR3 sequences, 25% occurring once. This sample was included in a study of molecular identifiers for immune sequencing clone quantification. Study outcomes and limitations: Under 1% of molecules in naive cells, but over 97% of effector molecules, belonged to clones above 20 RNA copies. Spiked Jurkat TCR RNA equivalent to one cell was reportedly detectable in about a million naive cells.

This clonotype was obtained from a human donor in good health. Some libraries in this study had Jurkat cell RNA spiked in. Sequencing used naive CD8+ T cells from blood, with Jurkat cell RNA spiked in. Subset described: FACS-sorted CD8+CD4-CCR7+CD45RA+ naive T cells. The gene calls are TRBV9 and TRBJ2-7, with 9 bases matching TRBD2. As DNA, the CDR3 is TGTGCCAGCAGCGTACTTTCGACTAGCGGCCCCTACGGGCAGTACTTC. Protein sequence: CASSVLSTSGPYGQYF.